One and the same sample provided the 16 T cell receptor beta chains below, sequenced in a study of OX40 agonist ivuxolimab in advanced cancers. The protocol was immunoSEQ multiplex PCR, while the TCRdb copy is restricted to in-frame clones and leaves out a portion. The sample has more than 55,000 clones, around 86% seen once; the top ten hold under 4.5%. The material sequenced was CD4+ or CD8+ T cells sorted from blood, taken in a trial of the OX40 agonist ivuxolimab. Receptors originate from an adult with an advanced solid tumor such as melanoma, head and neck, liver or kidney cancer.

This clone was picked up a small number of times. The rearrangement links TRBV27 to TRBJ1-5; D is unclear. With 6 bases removed from V and 1 base from J, the gap between germline ends came to 13 bases. The CDR3 loop spans 15 amino acids. Germline values: CDR1 MNHEY, CDR2 SMNVEV (reference sequence). The CDR3 loop is CASSFLGTSNQPQHF. DNA of the CDR3: TGTGCCAGCAGCTTCCTTGGAACAAGCAATCAGCCCCAGCATTTT.

The rearrangement joins TRBV28 to TRBJ2-7, with 7 positions matching TRBD1. V dropped 4 bases and J dropped 2; count of bases not matched to a gene: 5. Germline V lookup: CDR1 MDHEN, CDR2 SYDVKM. The CDR3 is made up of 14 amino acids. CDR3 DNA sequence: TGTGCCAGCAGTTCCGGACAGGCCACCTACGAGCAGTACTTC. Amino acids: CASSSGQATYEQYF.

A single count supports this clone. This chain links TRBV7-3 with TRBJ1-2, with D tentatively TRBD1 (5 bases). Trimming took off 0 bases at V and 7 bases at J, with 12 bases between the two ends. Germline V gene lookup returns CDR1 SGHTA and CDR2 FQGTGA. The CDR3 totals 14 residues. The CDR3 spells CASSLTTSGLGYTF. CDR3 sequence (DNA): TGTGCCAGCAGCTTAACTACATCAGGGCTTGGCTACACCTTC.

V usage is TRBV6-6 and J usage is TRBJ2-1, with D possibly matching TRBD1 (6 bases). CDR1 and CDR2 (germline): MNHNY, SVGAGI (reference sequence). With 11 bases removed from V and 4 bases from J, the gap between germline ends came to 12 bases. There are 12 residues in the CDR3. The CDR3 region is CACWDTYNEQFF. The CDR3 DNA is TGTGCCTGTTGGGACACGTACAATGAGCAGTTCTTC.

The count of this clone is one. The V and J genes are TRBV6-5 and TRBJ2-5, with D perhaps matching TRBD1 or TRBD2 (5 bases each). The CDR3 is 14 amino acids. The V and J ends lost 6 bases and 3 bases respectively, with 14 bases between them. Looked up from germline, CDR1 is MNHEY and CDR2 is SVGAGI. The chain's CDR3 is CASRLPGPKETQYF. The CDR3 DNA is TGTGCCAGCAGACTACCGGGGCCGAAAGAGACCCAGTACTTC.

CDR3 sequence (DNA): TGTGCCAGCAGCTTAGGCCGAGGGGGGTACACTGAAGCTTTCTTT. Translated: CASSLGRGGYTEAFF. The chain employs TRBV5-4 and TRBJ1-1, with D maybe TRBD1 (6 bases). Deletions cut 2 bases from V and 3 bases from J, with 14 bases between. Germline values: CDR1 SGHNT, CDR2 YYREEE (reference sequence). This CDR3 comprises 15 residues.

The CDR3 nucleotides are TGTGCCAGCAGCGCTCGGGGGGATCGAAAAACCGGGGAGCTGTTTTTT. Residues: CASSARGDRKTGELFF. This chain joins TRBV9 and TRBJ2-2; 7 bases map to TRBD2. Germline V gene lookup returns CDR1 SGDLS and CDR2 YYNGEE. There are 16 residues in the CDR3. The junction had 10 bases not matched to a gene; V was cut back by 3 bases and J by 5 bases.

The gene calls are TRBV14 and TRBJ1-1; unclear D gene. Germline V lookup: CDR1 SGHDN, CDR2 FVKESK. Trimming removed 2 bases from V and 1 base from J, with 5 bases in between. The CDR3 is 13 residues long. The DNA of the CDR3 is TGTGCCAGCAGCCAACATCCGAACACTGAAGCTTTCTTT. This gives the protein CASSQHPNTEAFF.

The genes are TRBV13 and TRBJ1-2; a possible D gene is TRBD1 (5 bases). Germline values: CDR1 PRHDT, CDR2 FYEKMQ (reference sequence). V was clipped by 1 base and J by 8 bases, with 17 bases between them. There are 15 residues in the CDR3. DNA for the CDR3: TGTGCCAGCAGCTTAGATGGGGCAGGCAGGCAAGGCTACACCTTC. Its translation is CASSLDGAGRQGYTF.

The DNA for the CDR3 is TGTGCCAGCAGCTTAGGACTTGCGGTCCACACCGGGGAGCTGTTTTTT. It specifies CASSLGLAVHTGELFF. The V call is TRBV7-3, the J call TRBJ2-2; D might be TRBD2 (5 bases). The germline V gene encodes CDR1 SGHTA and CDR2 FQGTGA. This CDR3 comprises 16 residues. The V end lost 2 bases, the J end lost 3 bases, and 13 bases lay between the germline ends.

V is TRBV11-2 and J is TRBJ1-6; tentative D call: TRBD1 (5 bases). The germline CDR1 and CDR2 sequences are SGHAT and FQNNGV. The V end was cut by 4 bases, the J end by 0 bases, with 13 bases between. The CDR3 length is 17 residues. The CDR3 coding sequence is TGTGCCAGCAGCTCCTGGGCAGGGAGCTCCTATAATTCACCCCTCCACTTT. It is translated as CASSSWAGSSYNSPLHF.

The genes are TRBV29-1 and TRBJ2-7; 7 bases align to TRBD1. The CDR3 runs to 12 residues. Germline assignment: CDR1 SQVTM and CDR2 ANQGSEA. V was clipped by 2 bases and J by 5 bases; unmatched bases: 3. CDR3 in amino acids: CSVEPQGNEQYF. CDR3 coding DNA: TGCAGCGTTGAACCACAGGGGAACGAGCAGTACTTC.

This clone was picked up a small number of times. The chain links TRBV18 to TRBJ1-5, with TRBD1 as a possible D gene (5 bases). Trimming cost V 4 bases and J 3 bases, with 7 bases left between them. The CDR3 spans 13 residues. CDR1 is KGHSH, CDR2 LQKENI, per germline. CDR3 amino acids: CASSQGINQPQHF. Here the CDR3 DNA reads TGTGCCAGCTCACAGGGGATCAATCAGCCCCAGCATTTT.

This clone was seen a single time. The chain couples TRBV18 to TRBJ1-1; no reliable D call. The germline gives CDR1 KGHSH, CDR2 LQKENI. The CDR3 loop spans 14 amino acids. The V end was cut by 3 bases, the J end by 5 bases, with 13 bases between. DNA of the CDR3: TGTGCCAGCTCACCTGAGGAGGGTGCGACTGAAGCTTTCTTT. Residues: CASSPEEGATEAFF.

The chain is built from TRBV6-5 and TRBJ2-5, with TRBD2 matching over 7 bases. The CDR3 loop spans 14 amino acids. The V and J ends lost 5 bases and 2 bases, in that order; junction bases with no gene match: 5. The germline V gene has CDR1 MNHEY and CDR2 SVGAGI. CDR3 residues: CASSRDYGQETQYF. The CDR3 region has the DNA TGTGCCAGCAGTCGGGACTACGGTCAAGAGACCCAGTACTTC.

This clone was seen many times. The chain is built from TRBV25-1 and TRBJ2-3; unclear D gene. CDR1 MGHDK and CDR2 SYGVNS come from the germline V gene. Deletions cut 2 bases from V and 3 bases from J, with 9 bases between. The CDR3 totals 14 residues. In DNA, the CDR3 is TGTGCCAGCAGTGAACCGACTGGGACAGATACGCAGTATTTT. This codes for CASSEPTGTDTQYF. Looking up the rest from reference TRBV25-1 and TRBJ2-3 gives the full variable domain: EADIYQTPRYLVIGTGKKITLECSQTMGHDKMYWYQQDPGMELHLIHYSYGVNSTEKGDLSSESTVSRIRTEHFPLTLESARPSHTSQYLCASSEPTGTDTQYFGPGTRLTVL.